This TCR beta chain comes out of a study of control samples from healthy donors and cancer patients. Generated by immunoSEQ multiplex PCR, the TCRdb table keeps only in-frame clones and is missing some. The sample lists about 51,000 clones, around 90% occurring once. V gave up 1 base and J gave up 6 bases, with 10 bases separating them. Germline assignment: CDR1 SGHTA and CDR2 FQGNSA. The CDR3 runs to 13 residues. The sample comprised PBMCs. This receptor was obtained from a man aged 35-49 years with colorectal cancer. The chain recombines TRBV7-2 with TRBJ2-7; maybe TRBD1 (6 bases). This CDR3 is CASSLGGLSEQYF. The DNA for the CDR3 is TGTGCCAGCAGCTTAGGGGGGCTCTCCGAGCAGTACTTC.